The 31 T cell receptor beta chains below were found in one sample sequenced in a study of blood T cell repertoires in COVID-19. Sequenced by immunoSEQ multiplex PCR; TCRdb stores in-frame clones only, minus some. Among around 430,000 clones listed, 88% were seen once. Sequenced sample: peripheral blood. These receptors were taken from a woman aged 45-65 years with COVID-19, enrolled during active disease.

The V and J genes are TRBV20-1 and TRBJ2-3, with D unclear. The V end lost 6 bases, the J end lost 9 bases, and 13 bases lay between the germline ends. This CDR3 has 11 residues. Germline CDR1 and CDR2: DFQATT and SNEGSKA (reference sequence). CDR3 residues: CSATSPGTQYF. DNA for the CDR3: TGCAGTGCCACTTCGCCCGGGACGCAGTATTTT.

The chain links TRBV5-6 to TRBJ2-3; TRBD1 might be the D (6 bases). This CDR3 region has 15 residues. CDR1 and CDR2 (germline): SGHDT, YYEEEE. V was cut by 4 bases and J by 4 bases, with 16 bases left in between. In DNA form, the CDR3 reads TGTGCCAGCAGCACGACCCCGACAGGCTCAGATACGCAGTATTTT. Translation: CASSTTPTGSDTQYF.

The J gene is TRBJ2-1, the V gene TRBV30, with 11 positions matching TRBD2. Germline V gene sequence: CDR1 GTSNPN, CDR2 SVGIG (reference sequence). This CDR3 spans 15 amino acids. Losses at the gene ends were 4 bases for V and 5 bases for J; bases not matched to a gene: 7. The CDR3 DNA is TGTGCCTGGATCTTAGGTAGCGGGGGGGACAATGAGCAGTTCTTC. It codes for CAWILGSGGDNEQFF.

The gene calls are TRBV10-2 and TRBJ2-3; no definite D call. This CDR3 has 13 amino acids. The germline V gene encodes CDR1 WSHSY and CDR2 SAAADI. Trimming removed 6 bases from V and 5 bases from J, with 12 bases in between. CDR3 in DNA: TGCGCCAGCAGGGAAATACGCGGAGATACGCAGTATTTT. It codes for CASREIRGDTQYF.

In this sample, this clone turned up once. This chain connects TRBV11-3 to TRBJ2-1; maybe TRBD2 (7 bases). Germline V gives CDR1 SGHNT, CDR2 YENEEA. The CDR3 is 14 amino acids. Trimming stripped 3 bases from V and 7 bases from J, with 13 bases between. CDR3 sequence reads: CASSLNRGANEQFF. CDR3 nucleotides: TGTGCCAGCAGCTTGAATCGGGGGGCGAATGAGCAGTTCTTC.

This CDR3 is CASSLGYGGPFF. CDR3 DNA sequence: TGTGCCAGCAGCCTAGGCTACGGAGGACCGTTTTTT. The chain uses TRBV11-2 and TRBJ1-4; D unresolved. The CDR3 covers 12 residues. Germline V CDR1 and CDR2: SGHAT, FQNNGV. Trimming shortened V by 5 bases and J by 16 bases, and 17 bases separated the two germline ends.

The V call is TRBV19, the J call TRBJ1-1; D ambiguous. The CDR3 length is 14 residues. Deletions cut 3 bases from V and 4 bases from J, with 12 bases between. From germline, CDR1 is LNHDA and CDR2 SQIVND (reference sequence). CDR3 loop: CASSIQAIGTEAFF. The CDR3 nucleotides read TGTGCCAGTAGTATCCAGGCCATAGGCACTGAAGCTTTCTTT.

This chain uses TRBV5-1 with TRBJ2-5, with 8 positions matching TRBD2. This CDR3 has 16 amino acids. The germline V gene encodes CDR1 SGHRS and CDR2 YFSETQ. V lost 4 bases to trimming and J lost 1 base; unmatched junction nucleotides: 9. CDR3 region: CASSASPTSGQETQYF. DNA for the CDR3: TGCGCCAGCAGCGCCTCCCCAACTAGCGGCCAAGAGACCCAGTACTTC.

V usage is TRBV12-5 and J usage is TRBJ2-7; D ambiguous. The CDR3 is made up of 14 amino acids. Germline assignment: CDR1 LGHNT and CDR2 FRNRAP. The V gene lost 1 base and the J gene lost 6 bases, with 13 bases spanning the gap. The CDR3 nucleotides are TGTGCTAGTGGTTTGGGTGCTGGGCATCGCGAGCAGTACTTC. It yields the protein CASGLGAGHREQYF.

The chain is built from TRBV27 and TRBJ1-5, with D possibly matching TRBD1 (5 bases). Trimming took 2 bases from V and 6 from J, leaving 11 bases between them. CDR3 size: 14 residues. Germline loops: CDR1 MNHEY, CDR2 SMNVEV (reference sequence). The CDR3 sequence is CASSLGAGRQPQHF. The CDR3 nucleotides are TGTGCCAGCAGTTTAGGGGCAGGGCGTCAGCCCCAGCATTTT.

The chain couples TRBV10-1 to TRBJ2-1; weak D call: TRBD2 (5 bases). Per germline, CDR1 WNHNN and CDR2 SYGVQD (reference sequence). This CDR3 is built from 17 residues. V was cut by 0 bases and J by 3 bases, with 15 bases left in between. Written as DNA, the CDR3 is TGCGCCAGCAGTGAGTCGGGGTTAACCCGGGACTACAATGAGCAGTTCTTC. It is translated as CASSESGLTRDYNEQFF.

The V gene is TRBV2, the J gene TRBJ1-6, with a tentative D call TRBD1 (5 bases). This CDR3 has 16 amino acids. Germline CDR1 is SNHLY and CDR2 is FYNNEI. Deletions cut 1 base from V and 7 bases from J, with 14 bases between. The CDR3 region is CASSEGGRGPNSPLHF. CDR3 bases: TGTGCCAGCAGTGAAGGGGGGAGGGGCCCCAATTCACCCCTCCACTTT.

The rearrangement uses TRBV9 and TRBJ1-1; no clear D gene. Germline CDR1 is SGDLS and CDR2 is YYNGEE. The CDR3 has 12 residues. Between the trimmed V and J ends, which lost 7 bases and 0 bases, there was a span of 7 bases. DNA for the CDR3: TGTGCCAGCGGAGAGTTGAACACTGAAGCTTTCTTT. Its translation: CASGELNTEAFF.

The chain links TRBV27 to TRBJ2-2, with D maybe TRBD1 (6 bases). Germline V gene sequence: CDR1 MNHEY, CDR2 SMNVEV (reference sequence). V lost 6 bases and J 6 bases, leaving 11 bases between the germline ends. CDR3 length: 13 residues. CDR3 residues: CASRTGPAGELFF. The CDR3 DNA sequence: TGTGCCAGCAGAACAGGGCCAGCCGGGGAGCTGTTTTTT.

The chain employs TRBV29-1 and TRBJ2-7; no firm D call. The CDR3 sequence is 12 residues long. CDR1 is SQVTM, CDR2 ANQGSEA, per germline. Deletions cut 7 bases from V and 5 bases from J, with 15 bases between. CDR3 in amino acids: CSAITLGDEQYF. CDR3 nucleotide sequence: TGCAGCGCCATAACCCTGGGCGACGAGCAGTACTTC.

The chain links TRBV5-1 to TRBJ1-1; D unresolved. V dropped 5 bases and J dropped 3 bases, with 17 bases sitting between them. Per germline, CDR1 SGHRS and CDR2 YFSETQ. The length of the CDR3 is 15 residues. In nucleotides, the CDR3 is TGCGCCAGCAGTTTGCCCCCGGGTTCCCACACTGAAGCTTTCTTT. Its translation is CASSLPPGSHTEAFF.

The genes are TRBV18 and TRBJ1-2, with D perhaps TRBD1 (6 bases). Germline CDR1 reads KGHSH; CDR2 reads LQKENI. With 3 bases removed from V and 0 bases from J, the gap between germline ends came to 11 bases. CDR3 length: 15 residues. CDR3 bases: TGTGCCAGCTCACCGCCGGACAGAGCTAACTATGGCTACACCTTC. Residues: CASSPPDRANYGYTF.

The CDR3 bases are TGTGCCAGCAGCTGGACTAGCGGGGGGTACAATGAGCAGTTCTTC. Translating it yields CASSWTSGGYNEQFF. The V gene is TRBV7-6, the J gene TRBJ2-1, with 14 bases fitting TRBD2. The CDR3 loop spans 15 amino acids. Germline-derived CDR1 and CDR2 are SGHVS and FNYEAQ. The trim removed 4 bases at V and 4 bases at J, leaving 0 bases unmatched.

This clone was detected once. The chain combines TRBV30 with TRBJ2-5; unclear D gene. The CDR3 contains 12 residues. V was clipped by 1 base and J by 5 bases, with 8 bases between them. Germline loops: CDR1 GTSNPN, CDR2 SVGIG (reference sequence). CDR3 in DNA: TGTGCCTGGAGTGCTTTCAGGGAGACCCAGTACTTC. It codes for CAWSAFRETQYF.

This chain uses TRBV6-2 or TRBV6-3 with TRBJ2-7; no reliable D call. Germline-derived CDR1 and CDR2 are MNHEY and SVGEGT. Trimming cost V 5 bases and J 2 bases, with 13 bases left between them. The CDR3 consists of 14 residues. The CDR3 coding sequence is TGTGCCAGCAGTCTCTCGACTGTGGCCTACGAGCAGTACTTC. Protein: CASSLSTVAYEQYF.

This clone was counted a few times. The chain employs TRBV27 and TRBJ1-5, with 10 bases aligning to TRBD1. The V segment lost 6 bases and the J segment 5 bases; nucleotides outside the gene matches: 7. Germline V gene sequence: CDR1 MNHEY, CDR2 SMNVEV (reference sequence). There are 15 residues in the CDR3. For the CDR3, the DNA is TGTGCCAGCAGCCCGGGACAGGGGAGCGATCAGCCCCAGCATTTT. Protein product: CASSPGQGSDQPQHF.

The CDR3 DNA is TGTGCTAGTGGTGATTCAAAACGGACAGTATCCGAGCAGTACTTC. It translates to CASGDSKRTVSEQYF. V and J are TRBV12-5 and TRBJ2-7; tentative D call: TRBD1 (6 bases). Trimming shortened V by 5 bases and J by 6 bases, and 20 bases separated the two germline ends. CDR1 and CDR2 (germline): LGHNT, FRNRAP. CDR3 length equals 15 residues.

The chain couples TRBV6-1 to TRBJ2-2; 8 bases line up with TRBD2. V lost 3 bases to trimming and J lost 7 bases; unmatched junction nucleotides: 1. This CDR3 contains 13 residues. Germline CDR1 and CDR2: MNHNS and SASEGT. CDR3 DNA: TGTGCCAGCAGTGAGCGGGGGGTCGGGGAGCTGTTTTTT. Its protein is CASSERGVGELFF.

The chain employs TRBV9 and TRBJ1-3; perhaps TRBD1 as D (5 bases). This CDR3 spans 16 amino acids. The V gene's germline CDR1 is SGDLS and CDR2 YYNGEE. V was trimmed by 3 bases and J by 3 bases, leaving 16 bases between them. The CDR3 reads CASSAQDITLGNTIYF. The CDR3, as DNA: TGTGCCAGCAGCGCTCAGGACATAACCCTTGGAAACACCATATATTTT.

This chain links TRBV5-6 with TRBJ1-2, with a weak D call TRBD1 (5 bases). CDR1 SGHDT and CDR2 YYEEEE come from the germline V gene. Trimming left V 4 bases short and J 6 bases short, with 16 bases between. This CDR3 contains 14 residues. CDR3 coding DNA: TGTGCCAGCAGCGGTGGGGGAGGATGGAATGGCTACACCTTC. Amino acid sequence: CASSGGGGWNGYTF.

This clone turned up a few times. The J gene is TRBJ1-2, the V gene TRBV5-4; 8 bases are shared with TRBD1. Germline trimming cut 4 bases from V and 8 bases from J; bases unmatched to any gene: 10. The CDR3 runs 14 residues. Germline CDR1 SGHNT, CDR2 YYREEE (reference sequence). CDR3 in amino acids: CASSVGTGALGYTF. In DNA, the CDR3 is TGTGCCAGCAGCGTTGGGACAGGTGCCCTGGGCTACACCTTC. Based on the CDR3 plus reference TRBV5-4 and TRBJ1-2, the full variable domain is ETGVTQSPTHLIKTRGQQVTLRCSSQSGHNTVSWYQQALGQGPQFIFQYYREEENGRGNFPPRFSGLQFPNYSSELNVNALELDDSALYLCASSVGTGALGYTFGSGTRLTVV.

The chain recombines TRBV6-6 with TRBJ1-1; D possibly corresponds to TRBD1 (6 bases). Trimming pared 8 bases from V and 6 bases from J, leaving 22 bases between. The CDR3 covers 15 residues. Germline V gene sequence: CDR1 MNHNY, CDR2 SVGAGI (reference sequence). CDR3 nucleotide sequence: TGTGCCAGCTCTACTGGACAGACCGGAGTGGCTGAAGCTTTCTTT. Protein: CASSTGQTGVAEAFF.

The count of this clone is one. The rearrangement links TRBV5-4 to TRBJ2-3, with TRBD2 identical over 10 bases. There are 15 residues in the CDR3. V trimming: 1 base; J trimming: 5 bases; junction bases outside the gene matches: 4. The germline gives CDR1 SGHNT, CDR2 YYREEE (reference sequence). The CDR3 nucleotides are TGTGCCAGCAGCTTGCGGCTAGCGGGGGAAGATACGCAGTATTTT. This codes for CASSLRLAGEDTQYF.

This chain links TRBV11-2 with TRBJ1-1; D is uncertain. CDR3 length: 12 amino acids. Trimming pared 3 bases from V and 5 bases from J, leaving 7 bases between. Germline V lookup: CDR1 SGHAT, CDR2 FQNNGV. CDR3 DNA: TGTGCCAGCAGCTTTGGGAGTACTGAAGCTTTCTTT. Protein sequence: CASSFGSTEAFF.

The V and J genes are TRBV7-2 and TRBJ2-7; tentatively, D is TRBD1 (7 bases). Trimming took 5 bases from V and 2 from J, leaving 19 bases between them. The CDR3 loop spans 16 amino acids. CDR1 is SGHTA and CDR2 is FQGNSA in the germline V gene. The CDR3 bases are TGTGCCAGCAGCCCCCTAAACTCAGGGGGGACCTACGAGCAGTACTTC. It is translated as CASSPLNSGGTYEQYF.

The chain uses TRBV11-3 and TRBJ2-2; 8 positions agree with TRBD1. Germline CDR1 reads SGHNT; CDR2 reads YENEEA. This CDR3 spans 13 amino acids. The V gene end was trimmed by 5 bases and the J gene end by 7 bases; junction bases not matched to a gene: 3. CDR3 nucleotides: TGTGCCAGCAGCCCAGGGGGCATCGGGGAGCTGTTTTTT. Its protein is CASSPGGIGELFF.